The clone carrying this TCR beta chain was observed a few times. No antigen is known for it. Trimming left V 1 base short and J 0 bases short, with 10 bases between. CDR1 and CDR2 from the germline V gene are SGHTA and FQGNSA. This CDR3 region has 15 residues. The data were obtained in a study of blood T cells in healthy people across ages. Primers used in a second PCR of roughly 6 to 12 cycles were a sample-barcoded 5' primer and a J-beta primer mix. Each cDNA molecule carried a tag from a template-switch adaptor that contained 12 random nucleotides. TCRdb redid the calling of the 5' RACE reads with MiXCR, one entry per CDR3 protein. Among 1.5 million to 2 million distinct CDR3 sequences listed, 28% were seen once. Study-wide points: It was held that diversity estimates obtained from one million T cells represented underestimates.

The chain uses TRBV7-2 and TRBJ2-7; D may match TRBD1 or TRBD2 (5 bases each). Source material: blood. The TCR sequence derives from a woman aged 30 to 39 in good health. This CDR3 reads CASSLDRDPSYEQYF. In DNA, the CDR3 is TGTGCCAGCAGCTTAGATCGGGACCCCTCCTACGAGCAGTACTTC.